These 28 T cell receptor beta chains share one sample of origin, sequenced in a study of cytomegalovirus exposure and HLA in healthy donors. The PCR made use of 60 Vbeta and 13 Jbeta primers. The protocol was immunoSEQ multiplex PCR, while the TCRdb copy is restricted to in-frame clones and leaves out a portion. The data include about 92,000 clones; the top ten clones carry just over 15%. The sample consisted of PBMCs. These receptors originate from a man in his fifties or sixties in good health and CMV-seropositive.

This chain links TRBV5-4 with TRBJ2-1; 10 bases are a match to TRBD2. Germline assignment: CDR1 SGHNT and CDR2 YYREEE (reference sequence). The CDR3 is 17 amino acids. The J segment lost 8 bases and the V segment lost 0 bases, leaving 11 bases of the junction unmatched. CDR3 residues: CASSLGAGGPRGDEQFF. Written as DNA, the CDR3 is TGTGCCAGCAGCTTGGGAGCGGGAGGGCCGAGGGGCGATGAGCAGTTCTTC.

The chain is built from TRBV11-2 and TRBJ1-4; D remains ambiguous. V shed 6 bases and J shed 0 bases, with 11 bases lying between them. The germline V gene encodes CDR1 SGHAT and CDR2 FQNNGV. The CDR3 has 15 residues. CDR3 sequence reads: CASSPNTATNEKLFF. The CDR3, as DNA: TGTGCCAGCAGTCCCAACACCGCAACTAATGAAAAACTGTTTTTT. The whole variable domain, filled in from reference TRBV11-2 and TRBJ1-4, reads EAGVAQSPRYKIIEKRQSVAFWCNPISGHATLYWYQQILGQGPKLLIQFQNNGVVDDSQLPKDRFSAERLKGVDSTLKIQPAKLEDSAVYLCASSPNTATNEKLFFGSGTQLSVL.

The chain links TRBV10-3 to TRBJ2-7; TRBD2 matches 7 bases. This CDR3 has 15 amino acids. Germline V CDR1 and CDR2: ENHRY, SYGVKD. The V and J ends lost 2 bases and 4 bases, in that order; junction bases with no gene match: 8. CDR3 bases: TGTGCCATCAGTGAGAAGCGGGACCACCCTTACGAGCAGTACTTC. Its protein product is CAISEKRDHPYEQYF.

The rearrangement links TRBV27 to TRBJ2-1; 11 bases map to TRBD2. Germline-derived CDR1 and CDR2 are MNHEY and SMNVEV (reference sequence). J gave up 3 bases and V 5 bases, and 6 bases lay outside the gene matches. The CDR3 loop spans 16 amino acids. In nucleotides, the CDR3 is TGTGCCAGCAGTCTACGACTAGCGGGATACTACAATGAGCAGTTCTTC. Its protein product is CASSLRLAGYYNEQFF.

This chain uses TRBV28 with TRBJ1-2, with a possible D match to TRBD1 (5 bases). The CDR3 has 16 residues. The germline gives CDR1 MDHEN, CDR2 SYDVKM. V shed 7 bases and J shed 2 bases, with 20 bases lying between them. CDR3 sequence (DNA): TGTGCCAGCACCTCCGGAGGGACGCCACTCAACTATGGCTACACCTTC. Translated, it gives CASTSGGTPLNYGYTF.

The CDR3: CAWSGLMNTEAFF. For the CDR3, the DNA is TGTGCCTGGAGCGGACTTATGAACACTGAAGCTTTCTTT. This rearrangement joins TRBV30 to TRBJ1-1; no clear D gene. The V end was cut by 3 bases, the J end by 0 bases, with 8 bases between. This CDR3 spans 13 amino acids. Germline values: CDR1 GTSNPN, CDR2 SVGIG (reference sequence). Using reference TRBV30 and TRBJ1-1 for the parts outside the CDR3, the full variable domain is SQTIHQWPATLVQPVGSPLSLECTVEGTSNPNLYWYRQAAGRGLQLLFYSVGIGQISSEVPQNLSASRPQDRQFILSSKKLLLSDSGFYLCAWSGLMNTEAFFGQGTRLTVV.

The chain carries TRBV21-1 and TRBJ2-7; TRBD1, the table's D call, was not compared with the DNA. TRBV21-1 is described as a pseudogene. There are 14 residues in the CDR3. The DNA of the CDR3 is TGTGCCAGCAGCAAAAGGTCAATACAGAACGAGCAGTACGTC. Protein product: CASSKRSIQNEQYV.

The rearrangement links TRBV18 to TRBJ2-2, with D possibly being TRBD2 (6 bases). CDR1 KGHSH and CDR2 LQKENI come from the germline V gene. Trimming cost V 2 bases and J 7 bases, with 8 bases left between them. The CDR3 is 13 amino acids. CDR3 in DNA: TGTGCCAGCTCACCAGGACTATACGGGGAGCTGTTTTTT. It encodes CASSPGLYGELFF.

The J gene is TRBJ1-2, the V gene TRBV7-9; D remains unclear. The germline gives CDR1 SEHNR, CDR2 FQNEAQ (reference sequence). V lost 1 base, J lost 5 bases, and 5 bases lay in between. This CDR3 spans 12 amino acids. CDR3 sequence reads: CASSLGEYGYTF. CDR3 DNA: TGTGCCAGCAGCTTAGGCGAATATGGCTACACCTTC.

CDR3 amino acids: CASSLQGGSNTETQYF. CDR3 bases: TGTGCCAGCAGTCTGCAGGGTGGATCCAATACGGAGACCCAGTACTTC. The chain couples TRBV2 to TRBJ2-5; possibly TRBD1 for D (5 bases). Germline CDR1 is SNHLY and CDR2 is FYNNEI. Trimming cost V 5 bases and J 5 bases, with 21 bases left between them. This CDR3 has 16 residues.

The chain uses TRBV28 and TRBJ2-7; 12 nucleotides agree with TRBD2. The CDR3 totals 16 residues. Looked up from germline, CDR1 is MDHEN and CDR2 is SYDVKM. The CDR3, as DNA: TGTGCCAGCAGTTTCCCCACTAGCGGGGGGTCCTACGAGCGGTACGTC. It translates to CASSFPTSGGSYERYV.

The rearrangement uses TRBV11-3 and TRBJ1-1; D is unresolved. V gave up 3 bases and J gave up 0 bases, with 17 bases separating them. Germline-derived CDR1 and CDR2 are SGHNT and YENEEA. The CDR3 covers 17 residues. The CDR3 region has the DNA TGTGCCAGCAGCTTCGACCCCTCGCGGGATATGAACACTGAAGCTTTCTTT. It is translated as CASSFDPSRDMNTEAFF.

This chain links TRBV4-3 with TRBJ2-7; 9 bases fit TRBD2. The CDR3 spans 17 residues. Germline CDR1 and CDR2: LGHNA and YSLEER. Germline trimming cut 4 bases from V and 1 base from J; bases unmatched to any gene: 11. The CDR3 DNA reads TGCGCCAGCAGCCCCTCCCCGACTAGCGGAGGTTCCTACGAGCAGTACTTC. This translates into CASSPSPTSGGSYEQYF.

The chain employs TRBV4-1 and TRBJ2-1; D may be TRBD2 (6 bases). The CDR3 contains 14 residues. Between the trimmed V and J ends, which lost 6 bases and 8 bases, there was a span of 17 bases. The germline CDR1 and CDR2 sequences are MGHRA and YSYEKL. The CDR3 sequence: CASRETRGSYEQFF. In DNA, the CDR3 is TGCGCCAGCAGAGAGACTAGAGGGTCGTATGAGCAGTTCTTC.

The V and J genes are TRBV7-2 and TRBJ2-1, with D maybe TRBD2 (6 bases). Trimming left V 5 bases short and J 14 bases short, with 16 bases between. Looked up from germline, CDR1 is SGHTA and CDR2 is FQGNSA. CDR3 size: 12 residues. The CDR3 nucleotides are TGTGCCAGCAGCCCAGGGACTCCGAACAAGTTCTTC. Its protein is CASSPGTPNKFF.

V gene TRBV30 combines with J gene TRBJ1-2; the D gene is possibly TRBD1 (5 bases). V gave up 3 bases and J gave up 6 bases, with 11 bases separating them. This CDR3 has 12 amino acids. Germline V gives CDR1 GTSNPN, CDR2 SVGIG (reference sequence). The chain's CDR3 is CAWSVTVHGYTF. In nucleotides, the CDR3 is TGTGCCTGGAGCGTGACAGTCCATGGCTACACCTTC.

This chain connects TRBV6-7 to TRBJ1-5; unclear D gene. TRBV6-7 counts as an open reading frame of uncertain function. The CDR3 contains 11 residues. V was clipped by 11 bases and J by 5 bases, with 10 bases between them. The DNA of the CDR3 is TGTGCCCAGGCCGTTGATCAGCCCCAGCATTTT. It is translated as CAQAVDQPQHF.

The CDR3 DNA reads TGTGCCAGCTGTCCGGGACTAGGCACAGATACGCAGTATTTT. Translated: CASCPGLGTDTQYF. This chain joins TRBV9 and TRBJ2-3; 8 bases are a match to TRBD2. The V segment lost 7 bases and the J segment 1 base; nucleotides outside the gene matches: 5. The length of the CDR3 is 14 residues. Germline V gene sequence: CDR1 SGDLS, CDR2 YYNGEE.

In DNA, the CDR3 is TGTGCCAGCAGCACAGGACGACTCTCCTACGAGCAGTACTTC. This gives the protein CASSTGRLSYEQYF. This chain joins TRBV5-6 and TRBJ2-7; D is perhaps TRBD1 (5 bases). The CDR3 is made up of 14 amino acids. V lost 4 bases to trimming and J lost 0 bases, with 11 bases between them. The germline V gene encodes CDR1 SGHDT and CDR2 YYEEEE.

The V gene is TRBV11-3, the J gene TRBJ2-3; D remains unclear. Trimming shortened V by 1 base and J by 4 bases, and 9 bases separated the two germline ends. The CDR3 covers 14 residues. The germline V gene encodes CDR1 SGHNT and CDR2 YENEEA. CDR3: CASSLVVGADTQYF. The CDR3, as DNA: TGTGCCAGCAGCTTAGTAGTGGGCGCAGATACGCAGTATTTT.

This chain joins TRBV10-2 and TRBJ1-4; 9 nucleotides line up with TRBD1. V lost 7 bases, J lost 7 bases, and 16 bases stayed unmatched. Germline V gene lookup returns CDR1 WSHSY and CDR2 SAAADI. The CDR3 extends over 17 amino acids. The CDR3 nucleotides read TGCGCCAGCACCAAATCGATAGAGGGACAGGGACGTGAAAAACTGTTTTTT. As protein: CASTKSIEGQGREKLFF.

The V call is TRBV4-2, the J call TRBJ1-5, with D possibly matching TRBD1 (6 bases). The CDR3 runs 16 residues. V was trimmed by 1 base and J by 6 bases, leaving 16 bases between them. Germline assignment: CDR1 LGHNA and CDR2 YNFKEQ. This CDR3 reads CASSQGVEGERQPQHF. The CDR3 coding sequence is TGTGCCAGCAGCCAAGGGGTAGAGGGGGAGCGTCAGCCCCAGCATTTT.

V gene TRBV6-5 combines with J gene TRBJ2-5, with 7 bases aligning to TRBD2. J gave up 5 bases and V 5 bases, and 11 bases lay outside the gene matches. Looked up from germline, CDR1 is MNHEY and CDR2 is SVGAGI. There are 15 residues in the CDR3. The chain's CDR3 is CASSLLGGEGETQYF. CDR3 bases: TGTGCCAGCAGTCTCCTTGGCGGGGAGGGGGAGACCCAGTACTTC.

The chain couples TRBV6-5 to TRBJ1-2; D possibly corresponds to TRBD1 (6 bases). Germline lookup yields CDR1 MNHEY and CDR2 SVGAGI. The CDR3 extends over 16 amino acids. Between the trimmed V and J ends, which lost 2 bases and 2 bases, there was a span of 15 bases. CDR3 bases: TGTGCCAGCAGTTACGGTTCCGGGACAATCAACTATGGCTACACCTTC. Translation gives CASSYGSGTINYGYTF.

The CDR3 here is CSVAEWRSRNTEAFF. The CDR3 DNA follows: TGCAGCGTTGCGGAATGGAGGTCCCGGAACACTGAAGCTTTCTTT. The chain recombines TRBV29-1 with TRBJ1-1; D gene unclear. CDR1 and CDR2 from the germline V gene are SQVTM and ANQGSEA. The CDR3 spans 15 residues. Trimming took 4 bases from V and 1 from J, leaving 16 bases between them.

V usage is TRBV9 and J usage is TRBJ2-7; TRBD1 matches at 9 bases. The germline V gene has CDR1 SGDLS and CDR2 YYNGEE. The V gene end was trimmed by 4 bases and the J gene end by 6 bases; junction bases not matched to a gene: 11. The CDR3 contains 15 residues. DNA for the CDR3: TGTGCCAGCAGCCCTCAATTGGGACAGGGTTCCGAGCAGTACTTC. Residues: CASSPQLGQGSEQYF.

The chain combines TRBV28 with TRBJ2-5; D possibly corresponds to TRBD1 (5 bases). CDR3 length equals 13 residues. Per germline, CDR1 MDHEN and CDR2 SYDVKM. Deletions cut 5 bases from V and 5 bases from J, with 12 bases between. Written as DNA, the CDR3 is TGTGCCAGCAGTCGTACAGGTTCGGAGACCCAGTACTTC. Amino acid sequence: CASSRTGSETQYF.

This sequence joins TRBV30 and TRBJ2-7; 7 nucleotides agree with TRBD1. The germline V gene has CDR1 GTSNPN and CDR2 SVGIG (reference sequence). The CDR3 runs 12 residues. The ends lost 3 bases at V and 2 bases at J; junction bases unmatched: 1. The CDR3 loop reads CAWSDRAYEQYF. Here the CDR3 DNA reads TGTGCCTGGAGCGACAGGGCCTACGAGCAGTACTTC.